The 16 T cell receptor beta chains below come from one sample, sequenced in a study of blood T cells in healthy people across ages. For the second PCR, which ran for roughly 7 to 11 cycles, a sample-barcoded 5' primer and a J-beta primer mix were used. Each CDR3 protein is one row after TCRdb ran MiXCR on the 5' RACE reads. The table has about 580,000 distinct CDR3 sequences, around 48% seen once; the top ten hold 20% to 25%. The sequenced material came from blood. These receptors were obtained from a man of 80 years or more in good health.

The V and J genes are TRBV7-2 and TRBJ2-5; 8 bases are shared with TRBD1. The J segment lost 4 bases and the V segment lost 6 bases, leaving 13 bases of the junction unmatched. From germline, CDR1 is SGHTA and CDR2 FQGNSA. The CDR3 totals 16 residues. CDR3 protein: CASRAGGPTSLETQYF. CDR3 nucleotide sequence: TGTGCCAGCAGGGCAGGGGGCCCGACGAGTTTAGAGACCCAGTACTTC.

This clonotype was seen a handful of times. The chain uses TRBV20-1 and TRBJ2-7; D is possibly TRBD1 (7 bases). The CDR3 length is 15 residues. CDR1 and CDR2 (germline): DFQATT, SNEGSKA (reference sequence). CDR3 amino acids: CGAGGGNRGSYEQYF. Here the CDR3 DNA reads TGCGGCGCCGGAGGAGGGAACAGGGGTTCCTACGAGCAGTACTTC.

The rearrangement links TRBV7-2 to TRBJ2-1; 11 bases are shared with TRBD1. Trimming at V came to 5 bases and at J to 10 bases, leaving 10 bases not matched to a gene. The CDR3 is 15 amino acids. Germline CDR1 and CDR2: SGHTA and FQGNSA. CDR3 sequence reads: CASSELRDRGREQFF. The CDR3 DNA reads TGTGCCAGCAGCGAACTCCGGGACAGGGGGAGAGAGCAGTTCTTC.

This clonotype was seen only a few times. J is TRBJ2-5 and V is TRBV7-2, with 12 bases fitting TRBD2. Looked up from germline, CDR1 is SGHTA and CDR2 is FQGNSA. The CDR3 is made up of 14 amino acids. J gave up 3 bases and V 10 bases, and 6 bases lay outside the gene matches. The CDR3 DNA follows: TGTGCCACCAGAAGGACTAGCGGGGAAGAGACCCAGTACTTC. Amino acids: CATRRTSGEETQYF.

This clonotype was found a few times. This chain uses TRBV29-1 with TRBJ1-4; unclear D gene. V lost 6 bases and J 8 bases, leaving 16 bases between the germline ends. The CDR3 sequence is 13 residues long. Germline V lookup: CDR1 SQVTM, CDR2 ANQGSEA. CDR3 loop: CSVAGSRREKLFF. CDR3 in DNA: TGCAGCGTGGCCGGGAGCCGAAGGGAAAAACTGTTTTTT. The whole variable domain, filled in from reference TRBV29-1 and TRBJ1-4, reads SAVISQKPSRDICQRGTSLTIQCQVDSQVTMMFWYRQQPGQSLTLIATANQGSEATYESGFVIDKFPISRPNLTFSTLTVSNMSPEDSSIYLCSVAGSRREKLFFGSGTQLSVL.

This clonotype has a handful of counts. This chain's CDR3 is CASSQGSSEAYNEQFF. The DNA of the CDR3 is TGTGCCAGCAGCCAGGGTAGTTCCGAAGCCTACAATGAGCAGTTCTTC. The chain employs TRBV3-1 and TRBJ2-1; no firm D call. The CDR3 is made up of 16 amino acids. V shed 3 bases and J shed 2 bases, with 14 bases lying between them. The germline CDR1 and CDR2 sequences are LGHDT and YNNKEL (reference sequence).

This clonotype was seen more than once but under ten times. The J gene is TRBJ2-5, the V gene TRBV20-1; D may match TRBD1 or TRBD2 (5 bases each). This CDR3 comprises 15 residues. Germline CDR1 is DFQATT and CDR2 is SNEGSKA (reference sequence). Deletions cut 0 bases from V and 1 base from J, with 12 bases between. CDR3 nucleotides: TGCAGTGCTAGAGATGGCACTGGGGGCCAAGAGACCCAGTACTTC. Translation: CSARDGTGGQETQYF.

The chain couples TRBV20-1 to TRBJ1-5; 9 bases agree with TRBD1. Germline loops: CDR1 DFQATT, CDR2 SNEGSKA (reference sequence). The CDR3 is made up of 12 amino acids. The V and J ends lost 3 bases and 6 bases, in that order; junction bases with no gene match: 0. CDR3 coding DNA: TGCAGTGCTAGGGGACAGGGTCAGCCCCAGCATTTT. Translating gives CSARGQGQPQHF.

The chain uses TRBV4-1 and TRBJ2-6; 10 nucleotides agree with TRBD2. Unmatched junction bases numbered 1, after V lost 5 bases and J lost 0 bases. Germline V lookup: CDR1 MGHRA, CDR2 YSYEKL. The CDR3 has 16 amino acids. CDR3 sequence reads: CASSGTSASGANVLTF. CDR3 coding DNA: TGCGCCAGCAGCGGGACTAGCGCCTCTGGGGCCAACGTCCTGACTTTC.

Ten or more counts support this clonotype. The chain links TRBV6-5 to TRBJ2-5, with TRBD2 as a possible D gene (7 bases). The V gene's germline CDR1 is MNHEY and CDR2 SVGAGI. The CDR3 has 16 residues. The V end was cut by 0 bases, the J end by 1 base, with 12 bases between. CDR3 protein: CASSYSGAGVQETQYF. The CDR3 region has the DNA TGTGCCAGCAGTTACTCGGGGGCGGGGGTCCAAGAGACCCAGTACTTC.

This clonotype was observed a few times. This chain uses TRBV6-6 with TRBJ2-2; TRBD1 matches at 8 bases. The CDR3 spans 15 residues. J was trimmed by 9 bases and V by 5 bases; bases with no gene match: 11. Germline V gives CDR1 MNHNY, CDR2 SVGAGI (reference sequence). As DNA, the CDR3 is TGTGCCAGCAGTGACCGACAGGGGATCCACCGGGAGCTGTTTTTT. Residues: CASSDRQGIHRELFF.

This clonotype has just a few counts. The V gene is TRBV2, the J gene TRBJ2-5; 10 bases agree with TRBD2. Germline values: CDR1 SNHLY, CDR2 FYNNEI. This CDR3 is built from 16 residues. V shed 6 bases and J 5 bases; nucleotides not matched to a gene: 12. CDR3 DNA sequence: TGTGCCAGCAGCGGTACTACAGCGGGGGGGTTGGAGACCCAGTACTTC. Encoded protein: CASSGTTAGGLETQYF.

The chain carries TRBV14 and TRBJ2-7; D is unresolved. The CDR3 extends over 16 amino acids. CDR1 SGHDN and CDR2 FVKESK come from the germline V gene. V was clipped by 0 bases and J by 1 base, with 13 bases between them. In nucleotides, the CDR3 is TGTGCCAGCAGCCAAGATTTGAGACATGGGTCCTACGAGCAGTACTTC. This gives the protein CASSQDLRHGSYEQYF.

This clonotype occurred a few times. V and J are TRBV20-1 and TRBJ2-1, with D maybe TRBD1 (6 bases). Looked up from germline, CDR1 is DFQATT and CDR2 is SNEGSKA (reference sequence). The CDR3 is 14 amino acids. The ends were cut back, 4 bases at V and 2 bases at J, with 12 bases in the middle. The CDR3 loop is CSAIPQGPYNEQFF. The CDR3 region has the DNA TGCAGTGCTATCCCACAGGGACCCTACAATGAGCAGTTCTTC.

The chain couples TRBV25-1 to TRBJ2-1; D unclear. Germline V gene lookup returns CDR1 MGHDK and CDR2 SYGVNS. V was trimmed by 5 bases and J by 8 bases, leaving 10 bases between them. The CDR3 has 12 residues. The DNA for the CDR3 is TGTGCCAGCAGTTTCAAAACCGATGAGCAGTTCTTC. As protein: CASSFKTDEQFF.

The chain employs TRBV7-2 and TRBJ2-1; no reliable D call. Germline CDR1 and CDR2: SGHTA and FQGNSA. Trimming pared 6 bases from V and 4 bases from J, leaving 10 bases between. This CDR3 contains 13 residues. CDR3 residues: CASREDRYNEQFF. The CDR3 DNA follows: TGTGCCAGCAGAGAGGACCGATACAATGAGCAGTTCTTC.